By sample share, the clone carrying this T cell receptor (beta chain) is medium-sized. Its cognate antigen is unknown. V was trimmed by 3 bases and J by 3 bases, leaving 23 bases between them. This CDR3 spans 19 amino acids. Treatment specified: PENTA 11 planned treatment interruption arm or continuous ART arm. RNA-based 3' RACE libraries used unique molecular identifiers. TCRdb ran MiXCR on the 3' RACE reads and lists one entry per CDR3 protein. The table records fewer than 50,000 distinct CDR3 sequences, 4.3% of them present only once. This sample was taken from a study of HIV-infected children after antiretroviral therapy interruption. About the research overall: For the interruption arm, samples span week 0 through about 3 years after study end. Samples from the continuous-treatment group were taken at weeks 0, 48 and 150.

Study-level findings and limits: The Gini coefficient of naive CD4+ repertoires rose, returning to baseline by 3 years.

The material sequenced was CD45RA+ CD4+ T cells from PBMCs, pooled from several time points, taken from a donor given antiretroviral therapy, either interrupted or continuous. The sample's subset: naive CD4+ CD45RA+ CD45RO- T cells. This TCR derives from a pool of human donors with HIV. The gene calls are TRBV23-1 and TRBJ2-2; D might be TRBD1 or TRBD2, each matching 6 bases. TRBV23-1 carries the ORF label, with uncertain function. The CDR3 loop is CASSHHRGQGSMDTGELFF. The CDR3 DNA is TGCGCCAGCAGTCACCATCGGGGGCAGGGATCGATGGACACCGGGGAGCTGTTTTTT.